Listed below are T cell receptor beta chains from one sample, sequenced in a study of cytomegalovirus exposure and HLA in healthy donors. The assay was immunoSEQ multiplex PCR, and TCRdb's table has in-frame clones only and misses some. This table has about 100,000 clones, 9.5% to 13% appearing once. The sample was PBMCs. The receptors derive from a man in his forties or fifties in good health and CMV-seropositive. CDR3s include the opening cysteine and the closing phenylalanine or tryptophan. D genes are given only for firm matches. The size of a clone is reported for some rows only, either as once, few or many, or as a class for expanded clones.

J gene	clone size	D gene	CDR3 length	V gene	CDR3 DNA	CDR3 protein
TRBJ1-5	few	TRBD1	14	TRBV10-3	TGTGCCATCAGTCTGGACAGGGGCAATCAGCCCCAGCATTTT	CAISLDRGNQPQHF
TRBJ2-6	-	-	17	TRBV4-2	TGTGCCAGCAGCCAAGGGAGTTCCATCTCTGGGGCCAACGTCCTGACTTTC	CASSQGSSISGANVLTF
TRBJ2-5	-	-	16	TRBV10-3	TGTGCCATCAGTGAGTCGACGGGATCCCCCCAAGAGACCCAGTACTTC	CAISESTGSPQETQYF
TRBJ1-3	few	-	12	TRBV6-5	TGTGCCAGCACAAATAGTGGAAACACCATATATTTT	CASTNSGNTIYF
TRBJ2-2	few	TRBD2	17	TRBV9	TGTGCCAGCAGCGTAGTGAGCGGGAGGGAATCCACCGGGGAGTTGTTTTTT	CASSVVSGRESTGELFF
TRBJ1-1	-	-	13	TRBV5-8	TGTGCCAGCAGCTCCGACAGGTTCGCTGAAGCTTTCTTT	CASSSDRFAEAFF
TRBJ1-2	-	-	10	TRBV29-1	TGCAGCGTTCGGGAGTACGGCTACACCTTC	CSVREYGYTF
TRBJ1-2	few	TRBD1	12	TRBV28	TGTGCCAGCAGGGGGCAGGGGGCAGGTGGAATCTTC	CASRGQGAGGIF
TRBJ2-3	-	-	11	TRBV20-1	TGCAGTGGACTAGTAGGAGATACGCAGTATTTT	CSGLVGDTQYF
TRBJ2-7	few	-	13	TRBV25-1	TGTGCCAGCAGTCCAGTGGCCTCCTACGAGCAGTACTTC	CASSPVASYEQYF
TRBJ2-7	-	TRBD1	12	TRBV2	TGTGCCAGCAACGGACAGGGTTACGAGCAGTACTTC	CASNGQGYEQYF
TRBJ2-3	-	-	16	TRBV14	TGTGCCAGCAGCCAAGGGACTGATACGGCTCGAGATACGCAGTATTTT	CASSQGTDTARDTQYF
TRBJ2-5	few	-	14	TRBV5-1	TGCGCCAGCAGCCCTGAGCGCGGCCTGGAGACCCAGTACTTC	CASSPERGLETQYF
TRBJ1-5	few	-	14	TRBV7-9	TGTGCCAGCAGCTTGACAGCTAGCAATCAGCCCCAGCATTTT	CASSLTASNQPQHF
TRBJ1-1	few	-	17	TRBV5-6	TGTGCCAGCAGCATTCAAGCCGGGGTATACATGAACACTGAAGCTTTCTTT	CASSIQAGVYMNTEAFF
TRBJ2-7	few	-	12	TRBV4-2	TGTGCCAGCAGCCAAGTTACGGACGAGCAGTACTTC	CASSQVTDEQYF
TRBJ1-1	few	TRBD1	17	TRBV7-9	TGTGCCAGCAGCTCCCCCCAGGGGGGCCCGGTGAACACTGAAGCTTTCTTT	CASSSPQGGPVNTEAFF
TRBJ2-2	few	-	13	TRBV5-1	TGCGCCAGCACCAGGGCGAACACCGGGGAGCTGTTTTTT	CASTRANTGELFF
TRBJ2-7	-	TRBD1	14	TRBV11-3	TGTGCCAGCAGCAGGGGGCGCGGCTCCTACGAGCAGTACTTC	CASSRGRGSYEQYF
TRBJ2-7	-	TRBD2	16	TRBV7-2	TGTGCCAGCAGCTTAGCGCTTTCTAGCGGGCGCGGGGAGCAGTACTTC	CASSLALSSGRGEQYF
TRBJ2-2	-	-	17	TRBV7-6	TGTGCCAGCAGCCCCACAGTAAGGACAGAGAACACCGGGGAGCTGTTTTTT	CASSPTVRTENTGELFF
TRBJ2-3	-	-	14	TRBV5-1	TGCGCCAGCAGGTTATTGGGGGAGGAAGATACGCAGTATTTT	CASRLLGEEDTQYF
TRBJ2-3	few	TRBD2	17	TRBV2	TGTGCCAGCAGTGCCGAAGGGGCGGGAGGTGGCACAGATACGCAGTATTTT	CASSAEGAGGGTDTQYF
TRBJ2-1	few	-	16	TRBV4-1	TGCGCCAGCAGCCAGGGTGCCCCTCTAGGGGGAAATGAGCAGTTCTTC	CASSQGAPLGGNEQFF
TRBJ1-1	-	-	14	TRBV25-1	TGTGCCAGCAGTGAATTCTCGGGTGATACTGAAGCTTTCTTT	CASSEFSGDTEAFF
TRBJ2-7	-	TRBD1	15	TRBV11-2	TGTGCCAGCACCCTGGACTCGACAGGGGGCCGGGAGCAGTACTTC	CASTLDSTGGREQYF
TRBJ2-7	few	-	15	TRBV5-6	TGTGCCAGCAGCTTGGTGGACAGAAAATCCTACGAGCAGTACTTC	CASSLVDRKSYEQYF
TRBJ2-5	few	TRBD2	16	TRBV18	TGTGCCAGCTCACCTACTAGCGGGAGGGCATCGGAGACCCAGTACTTC	CASSPTSGRASETQYF
TRBJ1-5	-	-	14	TRBV4-1	TGCGCCAGCCAAAGGGAGGTATCTAATCAGCCCCAGCATTTT	CASQREVSNQPQHF
TRBJ2-2	-	-	16	TRBV5-1	TGCGCCAGCGCGCCCAGAACGGGAGAGAACACCGGGGAGCTGTTTTTT	CASAPRTGENTGELFF
TRBJ2-1	few	TRBD2	15	TRBV13	TGTGCCAGCAGCCCTCGAGCGGGAGGGGTCAATGAGCAGTTCTTC	CASSPRAGGVNEQFF
TRBJ2-3	few	TRBD1	13	TRBV29-1	TGCAGCGTAAGACAGGGGATCACAGATACGCAGTATTTT	CSVRQGITDTQYF
TRBJ2-1	-	-	11	TRBV29-1	TGCAGCGCCGGGATCGGGGATGAGCAGTTCTTC	CSAGIGDEQFF
TRBJ1-5	few	-	14	TRBV15	TGTGCCACCAGCAGCGCCGGACACATGCGGCCCCAGCATTTT	CATSSAGHMRPQHF
TRBJ1-2	-	-	17	TRBV7-9	TGTGCCAGCAGCCCGTTTCCAAGGACGGACACAAACTATGACTACACCTTC	CASSPFPRTDTNYDYTF
TRBJ2-1	many	-	16	TRBV5-4	TGTGCCAGCAGAAATGATAAGCTTATTCTCTCGGGTGAGCAGTTCTTC	CASRNDKLILSGEQFF
TRBJ2-1	few	-	12	TRBV7-9	TGTGCCAGCAGCCTATCGGGTCACGAGCAGTTCTTC	CASSLSGHEQFF
TRBJ2-7	few	TRBD2	12	TRBV28	TGTGCGTGCGGGCGGGAGGCTTACGAGCAGTACTTC	CACGREAYEQYF
TRBJ1-1	few	-	13	TRBV2	TGTGCCAGCAGTCTAGACGGGAACACTGAAGCTTTCTTT	CASSLDGNTEAFF
TRBJ2-3	few	TRBD2	15	TRBV28	TGTGCCAGCGACCCTAGCGGGAGGGCGGAAGATACGCAGTATTTT	CASDPSGRAEDTQYF
TRBJ2-3	few	-	16	TRBV30	TGTGCCTGGAGGAAAGGGGGAGGGCTGAGGACAGATACGCAGTATTTT	CAWRKGGGLRTDTQYF
TRBJ1-1	few	-	13	TRBV28	TGTGCCAGCAGGCGCCAGGGGCGAACTGAAGCTTTCTTT	CASRRQGRTEAFF
TRBJ1-4	-	-	13	TRBV19	TGTGCCAGTAGTGGAGGTTTTAACGAAAAACTGTTTTTT	CASSGGFNEKLFF
TRBJ2-6	few	TRBD2	18	TRBV4-2	TGTGCCAGCAGCCTGCGGGGGGATAGGGGTACTGGGGCCAACGTCCTGACTTTC	CASSLRGDRGTGANVLTF
TRBJ1-1	-	-	12	TRBV28	TGTGCCAGCAGTTTAATGAGAAATGAAGCTTTCTTT	CASSLMRNEAFF
TRBJ1-2	-	TRBD1	14	TRBV7-9	TGTGCCAGCAGCTTATACAGGGGGCAGAATGGCTACACCTTC	CASSLYRGQNGYTF
TRBJ2-5	few	TRBD1	13	TRBV5-6	TGTGCCAGCAGCTGGACAGGGAGAGAGACCCAGTACTTC	CASSWTGRETQYF
TRBJ2-1	-	-	15	TRBV4-1	TGCGCCAGCAGCCTCGGAGGCGACCTCTACAATGAGCAGTTCTTC	CASSLGGDLYNEQFF
TRBJ1-5	few	TRBD1	14	TRBV19	TGTGCCAGTAAGGACAGGGGAAGCAATCAGCCCCAGCATTTT	CASKDRGSNQPQHF
TRBJ2-7	-	TRBD1	13	TRBV18	TGTGCCAGCTCAACGGGACAGAACAACGAGCAGTACTTC	CASSTGQNNEQYF
TRBJ2-1	-	TRBD2	15	TRBV27	TGTGCCAGCCGTTGGGGGACTAGCGGGAGCAATGAGCAGTTCTTC	CASRWGTSGSNEQFF
TRBJ2-7	-	TRBD1	15	TRBV5-4	TGTGCCAGCAGGCCCGGGACAGGGGACCTCTACGAGCAGTACTTC	CASRPGTGDLYEQYF
TRBJ2-2	-	-	13	TRBV13	TGTGCCAGCAGCTTAGTAGTCACCGGGGAGCTGTTTTTT	CASSLVVTGELFF
TRBJ2-7	few	TRBD2	14	TRBV7-2	TGTGCCAGCAGCCGGACTAGCGGAACCTACGAGCAGTACTTC	CASSRTSGTYEQYF
TRBJ2-2	-	-	14	TRBV25-1	TGTGCCAGCAGTGATGGGAGGTTCACCGGGGAGCTGTTTTTT	CASSDGRFTGELFF